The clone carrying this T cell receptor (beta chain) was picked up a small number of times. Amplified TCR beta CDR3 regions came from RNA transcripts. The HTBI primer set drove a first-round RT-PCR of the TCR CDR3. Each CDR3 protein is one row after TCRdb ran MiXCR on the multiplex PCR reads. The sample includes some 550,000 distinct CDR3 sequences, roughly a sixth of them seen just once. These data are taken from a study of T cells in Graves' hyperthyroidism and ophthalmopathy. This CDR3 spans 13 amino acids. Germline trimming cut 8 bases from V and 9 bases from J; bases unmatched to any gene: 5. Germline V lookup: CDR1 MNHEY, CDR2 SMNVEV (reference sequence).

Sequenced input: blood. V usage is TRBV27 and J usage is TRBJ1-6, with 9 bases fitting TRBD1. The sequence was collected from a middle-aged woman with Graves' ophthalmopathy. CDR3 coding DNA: TGTGCCAGCGCCGGGACAGGGACTTCACCCCTCCACTTT. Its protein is CASAGTGTSPLHF.